This T cell receptor beta chain came from a study of lymphopenia after photon versus proton radiotherapy. V was pared by 5 bases and J by 0 bases, with 10 bases between. This CDR3 has 14 amino acids. Germline CDR1 PRHDT, CDR2 FYEKMQ (reference sequence). This clone was found once. The method was immunoSEQ multiplex PCR; TCRdb's version includes in-frame clones alone and lacks a portion of them. The sample records 25,000 to 35,000 clones, 89% being singletons. The sample in question was peripheral blood, obtained from a patient treated with proton-based radiotherapy. The chain combines TRBV13 with TRBJ1-1; no firm D call. The clonotype originates from a woman in her seventies with pancreatic cancer. Some clones in this sample may be carry-over from other donors' samples. CDR3 DNA: TGTGCCAGCAGCCTGACCTTAATGAACACTGAAGCTTTCTTT. Translation gives CASSLTLMNTEAFF.